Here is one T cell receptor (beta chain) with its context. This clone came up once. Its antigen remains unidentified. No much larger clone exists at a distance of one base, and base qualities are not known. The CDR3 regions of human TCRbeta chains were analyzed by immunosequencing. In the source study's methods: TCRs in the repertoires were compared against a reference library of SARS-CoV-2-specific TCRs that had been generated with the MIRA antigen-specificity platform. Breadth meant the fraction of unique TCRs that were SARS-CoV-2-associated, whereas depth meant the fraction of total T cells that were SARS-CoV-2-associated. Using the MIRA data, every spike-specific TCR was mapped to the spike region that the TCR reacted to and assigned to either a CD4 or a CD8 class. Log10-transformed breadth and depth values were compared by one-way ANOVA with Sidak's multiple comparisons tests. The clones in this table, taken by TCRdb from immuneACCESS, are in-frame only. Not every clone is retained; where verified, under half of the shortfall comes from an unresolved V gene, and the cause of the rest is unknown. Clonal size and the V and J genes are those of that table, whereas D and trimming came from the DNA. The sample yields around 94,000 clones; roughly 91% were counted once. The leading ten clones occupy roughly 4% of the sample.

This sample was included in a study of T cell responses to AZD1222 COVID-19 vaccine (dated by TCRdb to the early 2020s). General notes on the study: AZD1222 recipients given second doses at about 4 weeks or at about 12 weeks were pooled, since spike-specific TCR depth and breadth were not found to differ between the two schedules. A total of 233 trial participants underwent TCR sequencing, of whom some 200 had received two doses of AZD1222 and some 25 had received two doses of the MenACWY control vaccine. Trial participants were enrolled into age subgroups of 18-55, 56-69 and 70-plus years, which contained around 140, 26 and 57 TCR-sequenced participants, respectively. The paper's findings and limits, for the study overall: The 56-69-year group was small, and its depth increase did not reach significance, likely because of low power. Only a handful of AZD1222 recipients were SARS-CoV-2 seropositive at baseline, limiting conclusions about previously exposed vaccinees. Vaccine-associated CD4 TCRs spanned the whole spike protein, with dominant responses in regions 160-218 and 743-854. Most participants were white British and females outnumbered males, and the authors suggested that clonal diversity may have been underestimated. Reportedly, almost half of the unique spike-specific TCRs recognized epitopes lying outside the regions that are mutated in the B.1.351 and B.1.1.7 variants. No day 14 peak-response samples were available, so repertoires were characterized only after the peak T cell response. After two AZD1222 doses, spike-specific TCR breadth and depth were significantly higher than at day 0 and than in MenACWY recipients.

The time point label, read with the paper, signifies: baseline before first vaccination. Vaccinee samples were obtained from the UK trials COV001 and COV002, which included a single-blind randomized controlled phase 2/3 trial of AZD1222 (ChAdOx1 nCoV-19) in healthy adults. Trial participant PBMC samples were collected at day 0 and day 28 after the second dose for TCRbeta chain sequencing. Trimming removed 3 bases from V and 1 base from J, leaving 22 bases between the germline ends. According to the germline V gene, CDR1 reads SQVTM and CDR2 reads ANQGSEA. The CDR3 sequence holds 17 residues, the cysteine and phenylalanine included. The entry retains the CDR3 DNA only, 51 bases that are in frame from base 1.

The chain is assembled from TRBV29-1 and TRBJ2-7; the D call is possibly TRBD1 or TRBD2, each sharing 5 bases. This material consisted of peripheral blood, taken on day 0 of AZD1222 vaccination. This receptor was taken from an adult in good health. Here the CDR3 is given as CSVESRVGAEQSYEQYF. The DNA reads TGCAGCGTTGAGAGTAGGGTCGGGGCGGAACAGTCCTACGAGCAGTACTTC.